Presented here are 18 T cell receptor beta chains from one specimen sequenced in a study of T cells expressing NK-cell markers. TCRdb re-called the 5' RACE reads; one entry per CDR3 protein, DNA not given. The sample data list about 460,000 distinct CDR3 sequences. The sequenced material came from blood T cells: a sorted CD56 or NKG2C T cell subset, CD4+ or CD8+ T cells, or bulk PBMC T cells (not recorded which). The receptors were gathered from a woman aged 50 to 60 in good health.

This chain connects TRBV3-1 to TRBJ2-2; the D gene TCRdb calls, TRBD2, cannot be checked with no DNA. The length of the CDR3 is 17 residues. Germline CDR1 LGHDT, CDR2 YNNKEL (reference sequence). The CDR3 sequence is CASSQERGLANTGELFF.

V is TRBV4-1 and J is TRBJ2-3. CDR1 and CDR2 from the germline V gene are MGHRA and YSYEKL. The CDR3 totals 13 residues. Here the CDR3 reads CASSQSIADTQYF.

The V and J genes are TRBV6-1 and TRBJ2-4. This CDR3 has 16 residues. Germline assignment: CDR1 MNHNS and CDR2 SASEGT. CDR3: CASRDRGNLAKNIQYF.

The chain has TRBV29-1 and TRBJ2-7; lacking DNA, the TRBD2 call made by TCRdb goes unchecked. Germline V lookup: CDR1 SQVTM, CDR2 ANQGSEA. The CDR3 runs to 13 residues. The CDR3 is CSALAGGPYEQYF.

The genes are TRBV24-1 and TRBJ2-5; TCRdb outputs TRBD1, but without DNA this stays unchecked. CDR3 length: 15 amino acids. Germline CDR1 KGHDR, CDR2 SFDVKD. The CDR3 reads CATSGQGLARETQYF.

The V gene is TRBV20-1, the J gene TRBJ2-5; absent DNA, TCRdb's TRBD2 call cannot be checked. The CDR3 runs to 15 residues. In germline, CDR1 is DFQATT, CDR2 SNEGSKA (reference sequence). Here the CDR3 reads CSAQPSTRFGETQYF.

CDR3 amino acids: CASSPRQGLGETQYF. The rearrangement uses TRBV7-9 and TRBJ2-5; the D call from TCRdb, TRBD1, cannot be confirmed without DNA. The CDR3 is 15 residues long. CDR1 is SEHNR, CDR2 FQNEAQ, per germline (reference sequence).

The rearrangement uses TRBV19 and TRBJ1-1. The CDR3 runs 15 residues. CDR1 is LNHDA and CDR2 is SQIVND in the germline V gene (reference sequence). The CDR3 reads CASSIGGTMNTEAFF.

The chain uses TRBV27 and TRBJ1-5; TCRdb's D call, TRBD1, is unchecked because there is no DNA. This CDR3 region has 14 residues. Germline CDR1 reads MNHEY; CDR2 reads SMNVEV (reference sequence). The CDR3: CASRASGSNQPQHF.

The chain links TRBV7-9 to TRBJ2-3; checking the TCRdb D call of TRBD2 is not possible without DNA. The CDR3 covers 15 residues. Germline values: CDR1 SEHNR, CDR2 FQNEAQ (reference sequence). The CDR3 reads CASRYRGRSTDTQYF.

V is TRBV5-4 and J is TRBJ2-7; TCRdb's D call, TRBD1, is unchecked because there is no DNA. This CDR3 spans 15 amino acids. The germline CDR1 and CDR2 sequences are SGHNT and YYREEE (reference sequence). The CDR3: CASSPRAGSSYEQYF.

The V call is TRBV5-1, the J call TRBJ2-1; as DNA is missing, the TRBD2 call by TCRdb cannot be tested. The CDR3 is 16 residues long. Looked up from germline, CDR1 is SGHRS and CDR2 is YFSETQ. The chain's CDR3 is CASSTPSGLLLGEQFF.

The chain recombines TRBV3-1 with TRBJ1-2; TCRdb lists TRBD1, though no DNA is available to test this call. The length of the CDR3 is 15 residues. Germline V CDR1 and CDR2: LGHDT, YNNKEL (reference sequence). The CDR3 region is CASSPPGQGFYGYTF.

V and J are TRBV5-1 and TRBJ2-2. Germline CDR1 and CDR2: SGHRS and YFSETQ. The CDR3 length is 13 residues. The CDR3 is CATWQPNTGELFF.

The V call is TRBV9, the J call TRBJ2-2; TCRdb lists TRBD1, though no DNA is available to test this call. There are 15 residues in the CDR3. Germline V gene data show CDR1 as SGDLS and CDR2 as YYNGEE. CDR3 amino acids: CASNSGGGFTGELFF.

The V and J genes are TRBV30 and TRBJ2-5; with no DNA, the TCRdb D assignment of TRBD1 cannot be verified. The CDR3 sequence is 14 residues long. CDR1 GTSNPN and CDR2 SVGIG come from the germline V gene (reference sequence). CDR3 sequence: CAWSVVDRGETQYF. Drawing the rest from reference TRBV30 and TRBJ2-5, the complete variable domain is SQTIHQWPATLVQPVGSPLSLECTVEGTSNPNLYWYRQAAGRGLQLLFYSVGIGQISSEVPQNLSASRPQDRQFILSSKKLLLSDSGFYLCAWSVVDRGETQYFGPGTRLLVL.

The chain combines TRBV7-2 with TRBJ2-7; TCRdb indicates TRBD2, and absent DNA this call remains unverified. The CDR3 loop spans 13 amino acids. Germline CDR1 and CDR2: SGHTA and FQGNSA. The chain's CDR3 is CASSSTSVYEQYF.

The chain recombines TRBV7-9 with TRBJ2-5; without DNA, the TCRdb call of TRBD1 cannot be checked. CDR3 length: 15 amino acids. Per the germline V gene, CDR1 is SEHNR and CDR2 is FQNEAQ (reference sequence). CDR3 amino acids: CASSLGGGYAETQYF.